The source of this T cell receptor (beta chain) is a study of cytomegalovirus exposure and HLA in healthy donors. The study's findings and limits: A later analysis associated approximately 17,000 TCR beta sequences with HLA alleles at a 0.05 false discovery rate.

Vbeta (60) and Jbeta (13) primers were used in the PCR. Data came from immunoSEQ multiplex PCR; TCRdb stores just in-frame clones and leaves some out. This sample carries roughly 80,000 clones, with 4.5% to 6.5% going to the ten biggest clones. About this clone itself: The antigen is undetermined.

CDR1 is SEHNR, CDR2 FQNEAQ, per germline (reference sequence). This CDR3 contains 14 residues. V lost 5 bases to trimming and J lost 6 bases; unmatched junction nucleotides: 7. The sequenced material came from PBMCs. The V call is TRBV7-9, the J call TRBJ1-1; TRBD1 matches 9 bases. The receptor's source is a girl aged 10 to 17 in good health and CMV-seropositive. The CDR3 spells CASSPQGAVPEAFF. The DNA for the CDR3 is TGTGCCAGCAGCCCACAGGGGGCTGTCCCTGAAGCTTTCTTT.